What follows are 3 T cell receptor beta chains derived from one specimen sequenced in a study of cytomegalovirus exposure and HLA in healthy donors. Use of 60 Vbeta and 13 Jbeta primers characterized the PCR. Using immunoSEQ multiplex PCR, the repertoire was profiled, and TCRdb retains in-frame clones only, with some absent. Seen here are 150,000 to 200,000 clones, 81% observed once, and the top ten hold under 2.5%. The sample was PBMCs. The source of these receptors is a woman in her twenties or thirties in good health and CMV-seronegative.

The V and J genes are TRBV6-1 and TRBJ2-1; the match to TRBD1 covers 7 bases. From germline, CDR1 is MNHNS and CDR2 SASEGT. The CDR3 loop spans 14 amino acids. Unmatched junction bases numbered 4, after V lost 1 base and J lost 7 bases. CDR3 residues: CASSEGQGVNEQFF. Written as DNA, the CDR3 is TGTGCCAGCAGTGAAGGACAGGGAGTGAATGAGCAGTTCTTC.

This clone was picked up one time. This chain connects TRBV7-6 to TRBJ2-5, with unresolved D. The V gene's germline CDR1 is SGHVS and CDR2 FNYEAQ. The CDR3 covers 13 residues. Trimming shortened V by 2 bases and J by 1 base, and 5 bases separated the two germline ends. The CDR3 loop is CASSLSSQETQYF. The CDR3 DNA reads as TGTGCCAGCAGCTTATCTAGCCAAGAGACCCAGTACTTC. Full variable domain (remainder filled in from reference TRBV7-6 and TRBJ2-5): GAGVSQSPRYKVTKRGQDVALRCDPISGHVSLYWYRQALGQGPEFLTYFNYEAQQDKSGLPNDRFSAERPEGSISTLTIQRTEQRDSAMYRCASSLSSQETQYFGPGTRLLVL.

This clone was observed a single time. The V gene is TRBV6-5, the J gene TRBJ1-2, with 7 bases fitting TRBD1. V lost 7 bases and J lost 8; bases outside the gene matches: 16. Germline V CDR1 and CDR2: MNHEY, SVGAGI. This CDR3 is 15 amino acids long. The CDR3 reads CASTLDSTTGNGYTF. CDR3 nucleotides: TGTGCCAGCACTCTAGACTCCACGACAGGGAACGGCTACACCTTC.